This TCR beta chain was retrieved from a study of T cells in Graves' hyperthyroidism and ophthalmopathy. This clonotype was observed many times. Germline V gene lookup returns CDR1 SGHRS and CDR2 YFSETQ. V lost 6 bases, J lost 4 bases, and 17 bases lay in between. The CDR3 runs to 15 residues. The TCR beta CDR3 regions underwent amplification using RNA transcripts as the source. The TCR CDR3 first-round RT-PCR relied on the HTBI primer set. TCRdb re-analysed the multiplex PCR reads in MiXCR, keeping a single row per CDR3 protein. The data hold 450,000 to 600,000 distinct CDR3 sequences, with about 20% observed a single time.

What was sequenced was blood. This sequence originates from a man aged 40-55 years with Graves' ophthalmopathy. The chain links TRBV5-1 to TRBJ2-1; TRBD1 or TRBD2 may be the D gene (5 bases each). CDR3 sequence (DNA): TGCGCCAGCACCCCGGGAACAGGCCCATACAATGAGCAGTTCTTC. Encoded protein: CASTPGTGPYNEQFF.